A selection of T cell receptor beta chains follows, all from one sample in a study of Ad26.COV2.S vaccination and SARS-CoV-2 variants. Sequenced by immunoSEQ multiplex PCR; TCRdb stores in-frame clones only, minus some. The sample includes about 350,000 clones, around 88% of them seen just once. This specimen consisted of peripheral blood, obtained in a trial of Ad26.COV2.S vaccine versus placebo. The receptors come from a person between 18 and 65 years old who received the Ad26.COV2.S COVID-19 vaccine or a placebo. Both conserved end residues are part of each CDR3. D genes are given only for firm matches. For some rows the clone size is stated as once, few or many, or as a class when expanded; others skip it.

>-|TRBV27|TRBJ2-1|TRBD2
TGTGCCAGCAGTTTACGGACTAGATCTTACAATGAGCAGTTCTTC
CASSLRTRSYNEQFF
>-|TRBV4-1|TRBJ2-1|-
TGCGCCAGCAGCCAAGTTGTCCAGGGCGCCTACAATGAGCAGTTCTTC
CASSQVVQGAYNEQFF
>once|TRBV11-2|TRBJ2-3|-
TGTGCCAGCAGCTTAGGTCCGGGTTCGAGCACAGATACGCAGTATTTT
CASSLGPGSSTDTQYF
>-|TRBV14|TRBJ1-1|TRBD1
TGTGCCAGCAGCCTACGGACAGGGAACATGAACACTGAAGCTTTCTTT
CASSLRTGNMNTEAFF
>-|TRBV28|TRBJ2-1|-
TGTGCCAGCAGTGCCGACGGGGCGGGAAACGCGAATGAGCAGTTCTTC
CASSADGAGNANEQFF
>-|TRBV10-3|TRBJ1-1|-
TGTGCCATCGGTCAAGAAATGAACACTGAAGCTTTCTTT
CAIGQEMNTEAFF
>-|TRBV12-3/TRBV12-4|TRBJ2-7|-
TGTGCCAGCAGCGCGGGACGGAGCGAGCAGTACTTC
CASSAGRSEQYF
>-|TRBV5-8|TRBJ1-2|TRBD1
TGTGCCAGCAGCCCTGGGGCCCGGGACAGCTATGGCTACACCTTC
CASSPGARDSYGYTF
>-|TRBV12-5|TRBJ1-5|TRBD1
TGTGCTAGTGGTTTGTTCCTCCGGGACAGGGATAAGAGCAATCAGCCCCAGCATTTT
CASGLFLRDRDKSNQPQHF
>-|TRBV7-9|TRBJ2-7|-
TGTGCCAGCAGCTTTCGCGGAGCCTACGAGCAGTACTTC
CASSFRGAYEQYF
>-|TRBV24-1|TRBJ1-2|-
TGTGCCACCAGTGATCAGACGGACTATGGCTACACCTTC
CATSDQTDYGYTF
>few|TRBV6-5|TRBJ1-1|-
TGTGCCAGCAGTCGCGGGGGAGGGAGCACTGAAGCTTTCTTT
CASSRGGGSTEAFF
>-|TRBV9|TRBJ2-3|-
TGTGCCAGCAGCGTAGCCAGCGGAGGGGGGGCAGATACGCAGTATTTT
CASSVASGGGADTQYF
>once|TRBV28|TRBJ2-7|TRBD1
TGTGCCAGCAGTTTTAGACAGGGGATTTACGAGCAGTACTTC
CASSFRQGIYEQYF
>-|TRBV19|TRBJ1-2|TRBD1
TGTGCCAGTAGTATGAGGGGGCGAGGATATGGCTACACCTTC
CASSMRGRGYGYTF
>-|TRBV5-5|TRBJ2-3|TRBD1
TGTGCCAGCAGCCTAGGTAGGGGACAGGGATTAGATACGCAGTATTTT
CASSLGRGQGLDTQYF
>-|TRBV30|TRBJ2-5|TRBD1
TGTGCCTGGAACTCCGGGACAGGGGGTATGGAGACCCAGTACTTC
CAWNSGTGGMETQYF
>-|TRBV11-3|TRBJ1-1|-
TGTGCCAGCAGCTTGGGAGGGGACACTGAAGCTTTCTTT
CASSLGGDTEAFF
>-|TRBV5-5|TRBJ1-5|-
TGTGCCAGCAGCTTAGGACACCTTAGCAATCAGCCCCAGCATTTT
CASSLGHLSNQPQHF
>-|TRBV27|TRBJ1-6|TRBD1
TGTGCCAGCTCGAACAGGGGGCGTGATAATTCACCCCTCCACTTT
CASSNRGRDNSPLHF
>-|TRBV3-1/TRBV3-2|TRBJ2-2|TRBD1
TGTGCCAGCAGCCACTTTGACAGGGGAAGTTCTCTGAACACCGGGGAGCTGTTTTTT
CASSHFDRGSSLNTGELFF
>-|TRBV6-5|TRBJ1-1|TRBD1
TGTGCCAGCAGTCGGAGGGACAGTGAAGCTTTCTTT
CASSRRDSEAFF
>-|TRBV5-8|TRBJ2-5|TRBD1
TGTGCCAGCAGCTTGGCCGCCGGGACAGCGACGCAAGAGACCCAGTACTTC
CASSLAAGTATQETQYF
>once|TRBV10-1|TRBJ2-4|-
TGCGCCAGCTCTAATCCACTAGAGGGGGGGTGGACGGACATTCAGTACTTC
CASSNPLEGGWTDIQYF
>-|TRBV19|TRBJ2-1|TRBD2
TGTGCCAGTAGTATCTCGCGGGGACTAGCGGGAGGGGACAATGAGCAGTTCTTC
CASSISRGLAGGDNEQFF
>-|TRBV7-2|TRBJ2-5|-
TGTGCCAGCAGCTTAGTAGGGGGGGGCCGAGAGACCCAGTACTTC
CASSLVGGGRETQYF
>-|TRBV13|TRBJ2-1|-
TGTGCCAGCAGCTTACGGGGTTGGAATGAGCAGTTCTTC
CASSLRGWNEQFF
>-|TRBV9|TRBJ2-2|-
TGTGCCAGCAGCGCGCCGGGACACAACACCGGGGAGCTGTTTTTT
CASSAPGHNTGELFF
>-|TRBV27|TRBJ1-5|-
TGTGCCAGCAGTTTAAACTCGGCAGGGGGCAATCAGCCCCAGCATTTT
CASSLNSAGGNQPQHF
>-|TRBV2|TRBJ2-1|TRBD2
TGTGCCAGCAGTCGAGGACTAGCGGGTTACCGCTCCTACAATGAGCAGTTCTTC
CASSRGLAGYRSYNEQFF
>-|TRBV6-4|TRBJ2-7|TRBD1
TGTGCCAGCATCTCACAGGGACAGGGTAGCTACGAGCAGTACTTC
CASISQGQGSYEQYF
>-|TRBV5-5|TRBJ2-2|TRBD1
TGTGCCAGCAGCTACCGACAGGGGGGAAGCACCGGGGAGCTGTTTTTT
CASSYRQGGSTGELFF
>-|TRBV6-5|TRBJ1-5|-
TGTGCCAGCAGGGTTCCGGGGAGCAATCAGCCCCAGCATTTT
CASRVPGSNQPQHF
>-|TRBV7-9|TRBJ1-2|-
TGTGCCAGCAGCTCTTCTCTACCAACTTCTAACTATGGCTACACCTTC
CASSSSLPTSNYGYTF
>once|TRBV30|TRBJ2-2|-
TGTGCCTGGAGCAAGATGAACACCGGGGAGCTGTTTTTT
CAWSKMNTGELFF
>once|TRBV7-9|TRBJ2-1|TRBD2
TGTGCCAGCAGCGAGGGACTAGCGGGCACGACCTACAATGAGCAGTTCTTC
CASSEGLAGTTYNEQFF
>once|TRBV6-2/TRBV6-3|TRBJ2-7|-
TGTGCCAGCAGTTACTCGCGCAGGGACGGGGAGCAGTACTTC
CASSYSRRDGEQYF
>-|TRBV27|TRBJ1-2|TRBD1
TGTGCCAGCAGTTTTGTGAACAGGGGGCCCCAATCTAACTATGGCTACACCTTC
CASSFVNRGPQSNYGYTF
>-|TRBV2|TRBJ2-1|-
TGTGCCAGCAGACAGGAGGGGGATGAGCAGTTCTTC
CASRQEGDEQFF
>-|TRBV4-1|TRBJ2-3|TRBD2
TGCGCCAGCAGCCCTAGCGGGAGCAACCCTCTCCGTCGCACAGATACGCAGTATTTT
CASSPSGSNPLRRTDTQYF
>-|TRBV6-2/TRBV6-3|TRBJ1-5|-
TGTGCCAGCAGTTCGGCTTCGGAAGTGGAGCCCCAGCATTTT
CASSSASEVEPQHF
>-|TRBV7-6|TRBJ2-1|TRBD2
TGTGCCAGCAGCTTAGGACCCCCCCTAGCGGGAGGGATTAATGAGCAGTTCTTC
CASSLGPPLAGGINEQFF
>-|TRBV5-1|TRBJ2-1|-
TGCGCCAGCAGCTTGGGCAGTATCACCGGTGATGAGCAGTTCTTC
CASSLGSITGDEQFF
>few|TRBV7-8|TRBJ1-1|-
TGTGCCAGCAACGGACACTTGAACACTGAAGCTTTCTTT
CASNGHLNTEAFF
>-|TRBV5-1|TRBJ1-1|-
TGCGCCAGCAGCTTGAGCCCCAGGGTGAACACTGAAGCTTTCTTT
CASSLSPRVNTEAFF
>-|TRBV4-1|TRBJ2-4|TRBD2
TGCGCCAGCAGCCAAGATCATAGGACTAGCGGGCCCCTAGCCAAAAACATTCAGTACTTC
CASSQDHRTSGPLAKNIQYF
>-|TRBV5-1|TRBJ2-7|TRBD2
TGCGCCAGCAGCTCCGGCCATCTAGCGGGAGTGGTCGAGCAGTACTTC
CASSSGHLAGVVEQYF
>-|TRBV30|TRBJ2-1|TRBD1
TGTGCCTGGAGTTGCACCGGGACAGGGCTGGACAATGAGCAGTTCTTC
CAWSCTGTGLDNEQFF
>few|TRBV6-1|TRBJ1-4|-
TGTGCCAGCAGTGCCGCCGGGGTGAGGGCCCCCCGAAAACTGTTTTTT
CASSAAGVRAPRKLFF
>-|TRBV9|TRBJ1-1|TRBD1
TGTGCCAGCAGCGCCTACGGGACAGGGGGCACTGAAGCTTTCTTT
CASSAYGTGGTEAFF
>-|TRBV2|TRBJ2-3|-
TGTGCCAGCAGTGACGGCACAGCGGAGAGCACAGATACGCAGTATTTT
CASSDGTAESTDTQYF
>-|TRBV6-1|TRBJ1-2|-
TGTGCCAGCAGTGAGGTCGGGGGAGGGGGCTACACCTTC
CASSEVGGGGYTF
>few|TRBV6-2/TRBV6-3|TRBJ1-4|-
TGTGCCAGCAGTTACAGGGGAGTCAGGGAAAAACTGTTTTTT
CASSYRGVREKLFF